Many counts were recorded for the clone carrying this TCR beta chain. TCRdb re-called the 5' RACE reads with MiXCR, one entry per CDR3 protein. The table has 200,000 to 250,000 distinct CDR3 sequences, roughly a tenth seen once. This sample is drawn from a study of T-cell memory formation after mild COVID-19. The CDR3 is 14 residues long. V lost 2 bases, J lost 8 bases, and 15 bases lay in between. Germline CDR1 and CDR2: MNHNS and SASEGT. Sequencing used PBMCs or a T cell subset sorted from them (not recorded which). This receptor was identified in a man aged 18 to 29 who had mild COVID-19 (a few samples of this study predate the infection). Cell type and time point are not known. The genes are TRBV6-1 and TRBJ2-5; D uncertain. The CDR3 DNA reads as TGTGCCAGCAGTGAACACCGCGGCAAGCGAACCCAGTACTTC. Its protein is CASSEHRGKRTQYF.